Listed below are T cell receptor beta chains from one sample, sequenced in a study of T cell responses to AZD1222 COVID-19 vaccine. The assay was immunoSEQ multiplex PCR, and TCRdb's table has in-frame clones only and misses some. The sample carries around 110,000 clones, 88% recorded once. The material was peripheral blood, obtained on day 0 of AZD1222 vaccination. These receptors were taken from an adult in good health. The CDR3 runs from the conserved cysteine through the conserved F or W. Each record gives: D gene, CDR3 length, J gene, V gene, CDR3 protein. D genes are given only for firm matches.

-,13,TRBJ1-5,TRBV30,CAWSDVGFQPQHF
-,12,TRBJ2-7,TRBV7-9,CASSLVETEQYF
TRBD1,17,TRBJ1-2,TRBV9,CASSVEPGQGSNYGYTF
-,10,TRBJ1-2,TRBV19,CASRHYGYTF
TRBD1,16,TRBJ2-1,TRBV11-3,CASSATGESSYNEQFF
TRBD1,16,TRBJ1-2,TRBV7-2,CASSSKHQGAGYGYTF
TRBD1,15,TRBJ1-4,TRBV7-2,CASSFRQGANEKLFF
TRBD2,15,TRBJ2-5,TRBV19,CASSMPSGTKETQYF
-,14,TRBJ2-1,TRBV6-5,CASTPGASYNEQFF
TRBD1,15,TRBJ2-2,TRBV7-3,CASRTGLANTGELFF
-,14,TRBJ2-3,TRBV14,CASSPTARLDTQYF